This T cell receptor (beta chain) was retrieved from a study of blood T cell repertoires in COVID-19. CDR1 is MGHRA, CDR2 YSYEKL, per germline. CDR3 size: 14 residues. V lost 0 bases, J lost 5 bases, and 9 bases lay in between. Original processing methods: Nucleated cell number was recorded as an estimate derived from reference gene primer amplification. The table came from immunoSEQ multiplex PCR; TCRdb's copy has only in-frame clones and leaves some out. V and J calls and clone size are as listed in that table; D and trimming were resolved from the DNA. The sample yields about 74,000 clones, 88% seen once.

This clonotype was obtained from a woman at least 80 years old with active or convalescent COVID-19. The chain combines TRBV4-1 with TRBJ2-3; D remains unclear. Sequencing used peripheral blood. In DNA, the CDR3 is TGCGCCAGCAGCCAAGATCTCCGTGTAGATACGCAGTATTTT. Amino acids: CASSQDLRVDTQYF.